This TCR beta chain is from a study of blood T cell repertoires in COVID-19. TCRdb's copy holds only in-frame clones and misses some; the assay was immunoSEQ multiplex PCR. Of about 220,000 clones listed, 80% were seen once; the top ten hold roughly 13%. The CDR3 contains 14 residues. With 2 bases removed from V and 4 bases from J, the gap between germline ends came to 11 bases. Germline CDR1 and CDR2: LNHDA and SQIVND (reference sequence). The sample was peripheral blood. This clonotype was sampled from a human donor in a cohort sampled during active COVID-19. The genes are TRBV19 and TRBJ1-1; no clear D. The CDR3 DNA reads TGTGCCAGTAGTATAAGGGAGTTCGGCACTGAAGCTTTCTTT. Its protein product is CASSIREFGTEAFF.